The 20 T cell receptor beta chains below were found in one sample sequenced in a study of T cell changes during pregnancy in multiple sclerosis. The data were produced by immunoSEQ multiplex PCR, yet TCRdb's version contains in-frame clones alone and is incomplete. Altogether around 40,000 clones are present, around nine tenths being singletons, with the ten largest covering about 0.81%. This specimen was CD4+ T cells from peripheral blood mononuclear cells, taken after pregnancy. These receptors all stem from a female donor in good health, enrolled as a control in a pregnancy study.

V and J are TRBV7-2 and TRBJ2-7; 8 bases match TRBD2. Germline V gene data show CDR1 as SGHTA and CDR2 as FQGNSA. J was trimmed by 6 bases and V by 0 bases; bases with no gene match: 7. The CDR3 contains 15 residues. DNA for the CDR3: TGTGCCAGCAGCTTAGCGCTAGGGCGGGGGGCCGAGCAGTACTTC. This translates into CASSLALGRGAEQYF. The full variable domain, with the rest looked up from reference TRBV7-2 and TRBJ2-7, is GAGVSQSPSNKVTEKGKDVELRCDPISGHTALYWYRQSLGQGLEFLIYFQGNSAPDKSGLPSDRFSAERTGGSVSTLTIQRTQQEDSAVYLCASSLALGRGAEQYFGPGTRLTVT.

This chain uses TRBV4-2 with TRBJ2-2; TRBD1 aligns across 9 bases. The V segment lost 5 bases and the J segment 2 bases; nucleotides outside the gene matches: 6. Germline V CDR1 and CDR2: LGHNA, YNFKEQ. This CDR3 spans 16 amino acids. In nucleotides, the CDR3 is TGTGCCAGCAGCAACACAGGGGGCCCAAACACCGGGGAGCTGTTTTTT. This encodes CASSNTGGPNTGELFF.

The genes are TRBV9 and TRBJ2-5, with D maybe TRBD1 (5 bases). Germline V lookup: CDR1 SGDLS, CDR2 YYNGEE. Trimming left V 2 bases short and J 2 bases short, with 13 bases between. CDR3 length: 15 residues. In nucleotides, the CDR3 is TGTGCCAGCAGCGTTTCAGGCAGGGCGCAAGAGACCCAGTACTTC. Protein sequence: CASSVSGRAQETQYF.

The rearrangement joins TRBV2 to TRBJ2-7; D might be TRBD2 (6 bases). The V and J ends lost 5 bases and 2 bases respectively, with 22 bases between them. This CDR3 is built from 17 residues. Looked up from germline, CDR1 is SNHLY and CDR2 is FYNNEI. Written as DNA, the CDR3 is TGTGCCAGCAGTACCCCGCAGGGCGGGGCTGGTCCCTACGAGCAGTACTTC. This gives the protein CASSTPQGGAGPYEQYF. Together with reference TRBV2 and TRBJ2-7, the CDR3 gives the full variable domain: EPEVTQTPSHQVTQMGQEVILRCVPISNHLYFYWYRQILGQKVEFLVSFYNNEISEKSEIFDDQFSVERPDGSNFTLKIRSTKLEDSAMYFCASSTPQGGAGPYEQYFGPGTRLTVT.

The chain carries TRBV21-1 and TRBJ1-6; TRBD1 was called by the table and not checked on the DNA. TRBV21-1 is recorded as a pseudogene. This CDR3 comprises 17 residues. The CDR3 region has the DNA TGTGCCAGCAGCAAAAAGGGCAGGGGACCCTATAATTCACCCCTCCACTTT. Amino acid sequence: CASSKKGRGPYNSPLHF.

The chain recombines TRBV13 with TRBJ2-1, with unresolved D. The length of the CDR3 is 19 residues. The germline CDR1 and CDR2 sequences are PRHDT and FYEKMQ (reference sequence). V was cut by 2 bases and J by 0 bases, with 20 bases left in between. The CDR3: CASSLSGPLGTGSYNEQFF. For the CDR3, the DNA is TGTGCCAGCAGCTTATCTGGGCCTTTAGGAACTGGCTCCTACAATGAGCAGTTCTTC.

The V gene is TRBV7-2, the J gene TRBJ2-1; 9 positions agree with TRBD2. Germline values: CDR1 SGHTA, CDR2 FQGNSA. The length of the CDR3 is 14 residues. The trim removed 5 bases at V and 5 bases at J, leaving 4 bases unmatched. CDR3 protein: CASSAGLANNEQFF. As DNA, the CDR3 is TGTGCCAGCAGCGCGGGACTAGCAAACAATGAGCAGTTCTTC.

The chain carries TRBV4-1 and TRBJ1-3; D unclear. This CDR3 has 15 residues. Germline V CDR1 and CDR2: MGHRA, YSYEKL. V was shortened by 1 base and J by 0 bases, with 7 bases between the two germline ends. The CDR3 here is CASSQGDISGNTIYF. The DNA of the CDR3 is TGCGCCAGCAGCCAAGGCGACATCTCTGGAAACACCATATATTTT.

This clone occurred a few times. The rearrangement joins TRBV13 to TRBJ1-5; weak D call: TRBD1 (6 bases). Per germline, CDR1 PRHDT and CDR2 FYEKMQ (reference sequence). CDR3 length: 13 residues. V was trimmed by 0 bases and J by 11 bases, leaving 11 bases between them. The CDR3 DNA sequence: TGTGCCAGCAGCTTAGGACAGGGTCGGGCCCAGCATTTT. This gives the protein CASSLGQGRAQHF.

The rearrangement links TRBV5-1 to TRBJ2-3, with a possible D match to TRBD2 (6 bases). The CDR3 length is 14 residues. CDR1 and CDR2 from the germline V gene are SGHRS and YFSETQ. With 1 base removed from V and 3 bases from J, the gap between germline ends came to 9 bases. CDR3 sequence reads: CASSLTAGTDTQYF. The DNA for the CDR3 is TGCGCCAGCAGCTTGACTGCGGGAACAGATACGCAGTATTTT.

The V call is TRBV4-2, the J call TRBJ2-3, with 12 bases lining up with TRBD2. After removal of 4 bases from V and 4 bases from J, the junction contained 6 bases not matched to a gene. CDR1 LGHNA and CDR2 YNFKEQ come from the germline V gene. CDR3 length equals 16 residues. DNA of the CDR3: TGTGCCAGCAGCCCCCGGACTAGCGGGACGGCAGATACGCAGTATTTT. Its protein is CASSPRTSGTADTQYF.

The V and J genes are TRBV25-1 and TRBJ2-3; 7 bases are a match to TRBD2. This CDR3 contains 14 residues. Losses at the gene ends were 5 bases for V and 3 bases for J; bases not matched to a gene: 5. Germline loops: CDR1 MGHDK, CDR2 SYGVNS. CDR3 DNA sequence: TGTGCCAGCAGTTGGGGGAGGGGAACAGATACGCAGTATTTT. It yields the protein CASSWGRGTDTQYF.

This rearrangement joins TRBV4-1 to TRBJ2-1; D is undetermined. There are 14 residues in the CDR3. The V gene's germline CDR1 is MGHRA and CDR2 YSYEKL. V was pared by 1 base and J by 4 bases, with 8 bases between. CDR3 DNA: TGCGCCAGCAGCCAAGGGTCCAGTTACAATGAGCAGTTCTTC. Its protein is CASSQGSSYNEQFF.

V and J are TRBV19 and TRBJ1-2, with TRBD1 as a possible D gene (6 bases). The CDR3 totals 15 residues. V lost 5 bases and J 2 bases, leaving 15 bases between the germline ends. The germline V gene encodes CDR1 LNHDA and CDR2 SQIVND (reference sequence). CDR3 region: CASSPVTGPNYGYTF. As DNA, the CDR3 is TGTGCCAGTAGTCCCGTGACAGGACCAAACTATGGCTACACCTTC.

The gene calls are TRBV30 and TRBJ2-2; D not resolved. The CDR3 is 15 residues long. V was clipped by 2 bases and J by 3 bases, with 13 bases between them. Germline assignment: CDR1 GTSNPN and CDR2 SVGIG (reference sequence). The CDR3 DNA is TGTGCCTGGAGTCCCCCCAGGAAACACACCGGGGAGCTGTTTTTT. Its translation is CAWSPPRKHTGELFF.

CDR3 region: CASSSRGGRGSTEAFF. The CDR3 DNA is TGTGCCAGCAGCTCCCGGGGGGGCAGGGGATCCACTGAAGCTTTCTTT. V gene TRBV7-2 combines with J gene TRBJ1-1, with a possible D match to TRBD1 (6 bases). CDR3 length: 16 residues. The germline CDR1 and CDR2 sequences are SGHTA and FQGNSA. Trimming removed 4 bases from V and 4 bases from J, with 19 bases in between.

V is TRBV4-1 and J is TRBJ2-3; the match to TRBD2 covers 14 bases. Per the germline V gene, CDR1 is MGHRA and CDR2 is YSYEKL. Germline trimming cut 1 base from V and 11 bases from J; bases unmatched to any gene: 5. This CDR3 is built from 15 residues. The CDR3 nucleotides read TGCGCCAGCAGCCAAGGACTAGCGGGAGGGCCGGGGCAGTATTTT. Its translation is CASSQGLAGGPGQYF.

The rearrangement uses TRBV18 and TRBJ1-6; a weak D match, TRBD1 (6 bases). V gave up 3 bases and J gave up 7 bases, with 10 bases separating them. The germline V gene has CDR1 KGHSH and CDR2 LQKENI. This CDR3 comprises 14 residues. Here the CDR3 DNA reads TGTGCCAGCTCACCGGGGGCAGAAAATTCACCCCTCCACTTT. Translated: CASSPGAENSPLHF.

J is TRBJ2-5 and V is TRBV7-2; 8 bases map to TRBD2. Germline V gives CDR1 SGHTA, CDR2 FQGNSA. The CDR3 has 15 residues. The trim removed 5 bases at V and 0 bases at J, leaving 5 bases unmatched. The CDR3 region has the DNA TGTGCCAGCAGCCGGGGGGGTGGGTACCAAGAGACCCAGTACTTC. Its protein product is CASSRGGGYQETQYF.

V and J are TRBV11-2 and TRBJ2-7, with TRBD2 matching over 8 bases. The germline V gene encodes CDR1 SGHAT and CDR2 FQNNGV. This CDR3 is built from 15 residues. Trimming cost V 4 bases and J 3 bases; bases outside gene matches: 8. CDR3 residues: CASSSSDSGDYEQYF. The CDR3 DNA follows: TGTGCCAGCAGCTCCTCGGATAGCGGGGACTACGAGCAGTACTTC.